Below, 32 T cell receptor beta chains from the same sample are listed, as sequenced in a study of read filtering for tumor transcriptome and immune sequencing. This library used approximately 0.4 ug RNA and molecular barcoded adaptors spanning alpha/delta and beta/gamma chains. TCRdb reanalysed the reads using MiXCR and keeps one entry per CDR3 protein. The table includes around 50,000 distinct CDR3 sequences, roughly an eighth detected once. The sequenced sample was a population of CD138-negative cells sorted from bone marrow. These receptor sequences come from a donor at least 40 years old with multiple myeloma.

This clonotype occurred many times. V and J are TRBV24-1 and TRBJ2-1; 9 positions agree with TRBD1. The CDR3 is made up of 17 amino acids. Germline lookup yields CDR1 KGHDR and CDR2 SFDVKD. J gave up 3 bases and V 3 bases, and 8 bases lay outside the gene matches. In DNA form, the CDR3 reads TGTGCCACCAGTGATACTTTGGGACAGGGACACTACAATGAGCAGTTCTTC. Translating it yields CATSDTLGQGHYNEQFF.

This clonotype was counted ten times or more. The chain combines TRBV20-1 with TRBJ2-5; 12 bases align to TRBD2. In germline, CDR1 is DFQATT, CDR2 SNEGSKA (reference sequence). Trimming cost V 5 bases and J 1 base; bases outside gene matches: 5. The CDR3 runs to 15 residues. This CDR3 is CSAQTSGSVQETQYF. The CDR3 DNA reads TGCAGTGCTCAGACTAGCGGGAGTGTCCAAGAGACCCAGTACTTC.

This clonotype was picked up many times. The chain links TRBV5-5 to TRBJ2-7; D is undetermined. CDR3 length: 13 residues. Germline-derived CDR1 and CDR2 are SGHKS and YYEKEE (reference sequence). The V gene lost 1 base and the J gene lost 3 bases, with 8 bases spanning the gap. CDR3 coding DNA: TGTGCCAGCAGCTTGCAGGATTTCTACGAGCAGTACTTC. It specifies CASSLQDFYEQYF.

This clonotype is medium-sized within its sample. The chain joins TRBV6-2 or TRBV6-3 to TRBJ2-1; 9 bases align to TRBD1. The CDR3 runs to 13 residues. The germline V gene has CDR1 MNHEY and CDR2 SVGEGT. V lost 4 bases to trimming and J lost 8 bases; unmatched junction nucleotides: 3. The CDR3 loop is CASSWGQGYEQFF. The CDR3 DNA follows: TGTGCCAGCAGTTGGGGACAGGGCTATGAGCAGTTCTTC.

In its sample, this clonotype was seen many times. CDR3 region: CASSQGFSNTGELFF. As DNA, the CDR3 is TGCGCCAGCAGCCAAGGGTTCTCGAACACCGGGGAGCTGTTTTTT. This chain joins TRBV4-1 and TRBJ2-2, with D unclear. The CDR3 runs to 15 residues. The germline CDR1 and CDR2 sequences are MGHRA and YSYEKL. The V end lost 1 base, the J end lost 0 bases, and 6 bases lay between the germline ends.

This clonotype was observed once. This likely reflects a read error, since a far larger clone is one base away. The genes are TRBV10-3 and TRBJ2-1; TRBD2 matches at 10 bases. V trimming: 5 bases; J trimming: 9 bases; junction bases outside the gene matches: 10. This CDR3 has 15 residues. The germline gives CDR1 ENHRY, CDR2 SYGVKD. CDR3 amino acids: CAISPYSGGTGEQFF. The CDR3 DNA sequence: TGTGCCATCAGTCCTTATAGCGGGGGGACCGGTGAGCAGTTCTTC.

As concerns this clonotype: Since a far larger clone is one base different, this is likely a read error. The chain joins TRBV6-5 to TRBJ2-7; D gene unclear. The CDR3 has 17 residues. The germline V gene encodes CDR1 MNHEY and CDR2 SVGAGI. The CDR3 loop reads CASSHSKVPGLRNEQYF. CDR3 coding DNA: TGTGCCAGCAGTCACTCGAAAGTCCCTGGGTTAAGGAACGAGCAGTACTTC.

This clonotype was picked up many times. The V gene is TRBV19, the J gene TRBJ2-1; D remains ambiguous. This CDR3 has 13 amino acids. V was pared by 3 bases and J by 9 bases, with 12 bases between. CDR1 is LNHDA, CDR2 SQIVND, per germline (reference sequence). CDR3 residues: CASSMERVGEQFF. CDR3 nucleotide sequence: TGTGCCAGTAGTATGGAAAGGGTCGGTGAGCAGTTCTTC.

Concerning this clonotype itself: The junction departs from germline at one end; a sequencing error may be responsible. This chain uses TRBV18 with TRBJ2-5; tentative D call: TRBD1 (5 bases). The CDR3 is 16 residues long. The germline V gene encodes CDR1 KGHSH and CDR2 LQKENI. The CDR3 is CASSPSVQGWQETQYF. In nucleotides, the CDR3 is TGCGCCAGCTCACCATCCGTCCAGGGTTGGCAAGAGACCCAGTACTTC.

This sequence joins TRBV7-2 and TRBJ2-1, with TRBD2 matching 7 bases. This CDR3 region has 16 residues. CDR1 and CDR2 from the germline V gene are SGHTA and FQGNSA. V lost 0 bases to trimming and J lost 4 bases; unmatched junction nucleotides: 6. The CDR3 reads CASSLAAGTMYNEQFF. DNA for the CDR3: TGTGCCAGCAGCTTAGCGGCCGGGACTATGTACAATGAGCAGTTCTTC. Looking up the rest from reference TRBV7-2 and TRBJ2-1 gives the full variable domain: GAGVSQSPSNKVTEKGKDVELRCDPISGHTALYWYRQSLGQGLEFLIYFQGNSAPDKSGLPSDRFSAERTGGSVSTLTIQRTQQEDSAVYLCASSLAAGTMYNEQFFGPGTRLTVL.

Many counts were recorded for this clonotype. J is TRBJ1-1 and V is TRBV6-6; possible D gene TRBD1, 5 bases. Germline V lookup: CDR1 MNHNY, CDR2 SVGAGI (reference sequence). V was shortened by 4 bases and J by 4 bases, with 10 bases between the two germline ends. The CDR3 contains 13 residues. The CDR3 DNA reads TGTGCCAGCAGTTCCCCGACAGTCACTGAAGCTTTCTTT. Translating it yields CASSSPTVTEAFF.

This clonotype occurred many times. The chain employs TRBV4-1 and TRBJ1-1, with D unclear. In germline, CDR1 is MGHRA, CDR2 YSYEKL. Trimming removed 4 bases from V and 7 bases from J, with 13 bases in between. The length of the CDR3 is 13 residues. CDR3 coding DNA: TGCGCCAGCAGCCCCTGGCCGAGATTTGAAGCTTTCTTT. It translates to CASSPWPRFEAFF.

Turning to this clonotype: This sequence may be a read error, since a much larger clone differs from it by one base. The V and J genes are TRBV24-1 and TRBJ2-7, with TRBD1 as a possible D gene (5 bases). V was pared by 9 bases and J by 1 base, with 15 bases between. Germline lookup yields CDR1 KGHDR and CDR2 SFDVKD. This CDR3 contains 14 residues. The chain's CDR3 is CATCPAGPSYEQYF. The CDR3 DNA is TGTGCCACCTGCCCGGCAGGGCCGTCCTACGAGCAGTACTTC.

Ten or more counts support this clonotype. The chain employs TRBV14 and TRBJ2-3; 7 bases align to TRBD2. Germline V CDR1 and CDR2: SGHDN, FVKESK. The CDR3 is 20 amino acids. V trimming: 1 base; J trimming: 1 base; junction bases outside the gene matches: 17. As DNA, the CDR3 is TGTGCCAGCAGCCAAGCCCGACATTTGCGGCGGGGGACCCGCACAGATACGCAGTATTTT. This codes for CASSQARHLRRGTRTDTQYF. Combining the CDR3 with reference TRBV14 and TRBJ2-3 gives the whole variable domain EAGVTQFPSHSVIEKGQTVTLRCDPISGHDNLYWYRRVMGKEIKFLLHFVKESKQDESGMPNNRFLAERTGGTYSTLKVQPAELEDSGVYFCASSQARHLRRGTRTDTQYFGPGTRLTVL.

This clonotype was seen many times. The chain employs TRBV7-9 and TRBJ2-1; 8 bases are a match to TRBD2. The CDR3 extends over 15 amino acids. Trimming removed 2 bases from V and 6 bases from J; junction bases left unmatched: 6. Germline CDR1 reads SEHNR; CDR2 reads FQNEAQ (reference sequence). The CDR3 DNA follows: TGTGCCAGCAGCTTACCGGGGGGGCCGGCCAATGAGCAGTTCTTC. Protein product: CASSLPGGPANEQFF.

This clonotype was detected many times. This chain links TRBV6-5 with TRBJ2-5; the D gene is possibly TRBD2 (6 bases). The ends were cut back, 6 bases at V and 5 bases at J, with 10 bases in the middle. CDR3 length: 12 amino acids. Germline V CDR1 and CDR2: MNHEY, SVGAGI. CDR3 sequence: CASSYSGETQYF. CDR3 coding DNA: TGTGCCAGCAGCTACAGCGGGGAGACCCAGTACTTC.

This clonotype was detected only a few times. This clone may be a read error of a much larger clone one base away. The chain couples TRBV2 to TRBJ2-3; D is possibly TRBD2 (8 bases). CDR3 size: 15 residues. Germline values: CDR1 SNHLY, CDR2 FYNNEI. In DNA, the CDR3 is TGTGCCAGCAGACCGGGACTAGGGGGCACAGGTACGCAGTATTTT. Translating it yields CASRPGLGGTGTQYF.

This clonotype has ten or more counts. This sequence joins TRBV7-6 and TRBJ2-1; D could derive from TRBD1 or TRBD2 (5 bases each). This CDR3 contains 14 residues. V lost 5 bases, J lost 10 bases, and 18 bases lay in between. Germline assignment: CDR1 SGHVS and CDR2 FNYEAQ. The CDR3 here is CASSPLRGGSEQFF. The CDR3 nucleotides read TGTGCCAGCAGCCCTCTACGGGGCGGCTCCGAGCAGTTCTTC. The full variable domain, completed using reference TRBV7-6 and TRBJ2-1, is GAGVSQSPRYKVTKRGQDVALRCDPISGHVSLYWYRQALGQGPEFLTYFNYEAQQDKSGLPNDRFSAERPEGSISTLTIQRTEQRDSAMYRCASSPLRGGSEQFFGPGTRLTVL.

The sample holds many counts of this clonotype. This rearrangement joins TRBV5-5 to TRBJ2-4; 7 nucleotides line up with TRBD2. The CDR3 sequence is 13 residues long. From germline, CDR1 is SGHKS and CDR2 YYEKEE (reference sequence). V trimming: 4 bases; J trimming: 11 bases; junction bases outside the gene matches: 9. The CDR3 DNA is TGTGCCAGCAGCCCCACCGGCGGGAGCGTTCAGTACTTC. Translation gives CASSPTGGSVQYF.

This clonotype was detected many times. The gene calls are TRBV7-9 and TRBJ2-5, with D hard to call. V lost 2 bases to trimming and J lost 3 bases, with 10 bases between them. The CDR3 totals 14 residues. Per germline, CDR1 SEHNR and CDR2 FQNEAQ (reference sequence). The DNA for the CDR3 is TGTGCCAGCAGCTTAACTACCGGAGAAGAGACCCAGTACTTC. Translating gives CASSLTTGEETQYF. Looking up the rest from reference TRBV7-9 and TRBJ2-5 gives the full variable domain: DTGVSQNPRHKITKRGQNVTFRCDPISEHNRLYWYRQTLGQGPEFLTYFQNEAQLEKSRLLSDRFSAERPKGSFSTLEIQRTEQGDSAMYLCASSLTTGEETQYFGPGTRLLVL.

This clonotype was seen many times. The chain employs TRBV6-4 and TRBJ2-3; 11 nucleotides agree with TRBD2. The trim removed 3 bases at V and 4 bases at J, leaving 6 bases unmatched. Germline loops: CDR1 MRHNA, CDR2 SNTAGT. This CDR3 comprises 16 residues. The CDR3 bases are TGTGCCAGCAGTGAATTAGCGGGGGGGCCGCCAGATACGCAGTATTTT. Translating it yields CASSELAGGPPDTQYF.

This clonotype was seen ten or more times. This rearrangement joins TRBV20-1 to TRBJ2-7, with a possible D match to TRBD2 (5 bases). CDR3 length equals 13 residues. The V end lost 4 bases, the J end lost 0 bases, and 10 bases lay between the germline ends. Germline lookup yields CDR1 DFQATT and CDR2 SNEGSKA (reference sequence). The CDR3 nucleotides read TGCAGTGCTATCGGGGATAGCTCCTACGAGCAGTACTTC. This encodes CSAIGDSSYEQYF.

This clonotype was detected ten times or more. This rearrangement joins TRBV28 to TRBJ2-5, with 10 bases that match TRBD2. CDR3 size: 15 residues. CDR1 MDHEN and CDR2 SYDVKM come from the germline V gene. The ends lost 2 bases at V and 4 bases at J; junction bases unmatched: 4. CDR3 nucleotides: TGTGCCAGCAGTTTAATAGCGGGGGGTGGAGAGACCCAGTACTTC. Its protein product is CASSLIAGGGETQYF.

This clonotype was seen ten or more times. V gene TRBV20-1 combines with J gene TRBJ1-3; D is unclear. The V and J ends lost 1 base and 0 bases respectively, with 13 bases between them. The CDR3 runs to 16 residues. Per the germline V gene, CDR1 is DFQATT and CDR2 is SNEGSKA (reference sequence). For the CDR3, the DNA is TGCAGTGCTAGAGTGGCAGGCTTGAGCTCTGGAAACACCATATATTTT. This codes for CSARVAGLSSGNTIYF.

There are many counts of this clonotype. The chain couples TRBV6-1 to TRBJ2-7; D uncertain. This CDR3 region has 13 residues. Germline V gives CDR1 MNHNS, CDR2 SASEGT. The germline V and J ends were trimmed by 3 bases and 2 bases, with 8 bases remaining between them. The DNA for the CDR3 is TGTGCCAGCAGTGACATTGGGGCCTACGAGCAGTACTTC. Protein product: CASSDIGAYEQYF.

The rearrangement links TRBV5-1 to TRBJ2-7, with 9 bases lining up with TRBD1. J was trimmed by 5 bases and V by 1 base; bases with no gene match: 1. This CDR3 is 13 amino acids long. Germline loops: CDR1 SGHRS, CDR2 YFSETQ. The CDR3, as DNA: TGCGCCAGCAGCTTGACAGGGGGCCACGAGCAGTACTTC. Amino acids: CASSLTGGHEQYF.

This clonotype was observed at least ten times. The chain combines TRBV5-1 with TRBJ2-7, with D possibly called TRBD1 or TRBD2 (5 bases each). V was trimmed by 1 base and J by 0 bases, leaving 14 bases between them. The V gene's germline CDR1 is SGHRS and CDR2 YFSETQ. The length of the CDR3 is 16 residues. CDR3 bases: TGCGCCAGCAGCTTGTACTCGGCAGGGAGCTCCTACGAGCAGTACTTC. Its translation: CASSLYSAGSSYEQYF.

This clonotype was seen a few times. The chain has TRBV5-1 and TRBJ1-1; D is perhaps TRBD1 (6 bases). The CDR3 is 13 amino acids. V lost 3 bases to trimming and J lost 5 bases, with 11 bases between them. CDR1 is SGHRS, CDR2 YFSETQ, per germline. As DNA, the CDR3 is TGCGCCAGCAGCTCAGGGGATCGAACTGAAGCTTTCTTT. It is translated as CASSSGDRTEAFF.

The chain uses TRBV7-3 and TRBJ1-1; 8 bases fit TRBD1. Per germline, CDR1 SGHTA and CDR2 FQGTGA. The CDR3 contains 15 residues. J lost 6 bases, V lost 5 bases, and 11 bases had no gene match. In DNA form, the CDR3 reads TGTGCCAGCAGCCCCGGGGACAGGAGATTTTCTGAAGCTTTCTTT. Translation: CASSPGDRRFSEAFF.

The table lists this clonotype with a few counts. This clone may be a read error of a much larger clone one base away. CDR3 residues: CASSFPLQPNSEQFF. The CDR3 DNA reads TGTGCCAGCAGCTTCCCGTTACAGCCCAACAGTGAGCAGTTCTTC. V and J are TRBV7-9 and TRBJ2-1; no clear D. The length of the CDR3 is 15 residues. The V gene's germline CDR1 is SEHNR and CDR2 FQNEAQ (reference sequence). The V gene lost 3 bases and the J gene lost 9 bases, with 18 bases spanning the gap.

This clonotype was found many times. This chain's CDR3 is CASSWWEEGTQYF. The CDR3 nucleotides read TGTGCCAGCAGCTGGTGGGAAGAAGGGACCCAGTACTTC. The chain has TRBV5-6 and TRBJ2-5; D gene uncertain. The CDR3 is made up of 13 amino acids. CDR1 is SGHDT and CDR2 is YYEEEE in the germline V gene. V lost 3 bases and J 7 bases, leaving 13 bases between the germline ends.

This clonotype was seen repeatedly, ten times or more. V usage is TRBV30 and J usage is TRBJ2-1, with D perhaps matching TRBD1 (6 bases). Looked up from germline, CDR1 is GTSNPN and CDR2 is SVGIG (reference sequence). This CDR3 comprises 15 residues. With 1 base removed from V and 2 bases from J, the gap between germline ends came to 12 bases. In nucleotides, the CDR3 is TGTGCCTGGAGTGGTTCGGACAGAGCCTACAATGAGCAGTTCTTC. Protein: CAWSGSDRAYNEQFF.